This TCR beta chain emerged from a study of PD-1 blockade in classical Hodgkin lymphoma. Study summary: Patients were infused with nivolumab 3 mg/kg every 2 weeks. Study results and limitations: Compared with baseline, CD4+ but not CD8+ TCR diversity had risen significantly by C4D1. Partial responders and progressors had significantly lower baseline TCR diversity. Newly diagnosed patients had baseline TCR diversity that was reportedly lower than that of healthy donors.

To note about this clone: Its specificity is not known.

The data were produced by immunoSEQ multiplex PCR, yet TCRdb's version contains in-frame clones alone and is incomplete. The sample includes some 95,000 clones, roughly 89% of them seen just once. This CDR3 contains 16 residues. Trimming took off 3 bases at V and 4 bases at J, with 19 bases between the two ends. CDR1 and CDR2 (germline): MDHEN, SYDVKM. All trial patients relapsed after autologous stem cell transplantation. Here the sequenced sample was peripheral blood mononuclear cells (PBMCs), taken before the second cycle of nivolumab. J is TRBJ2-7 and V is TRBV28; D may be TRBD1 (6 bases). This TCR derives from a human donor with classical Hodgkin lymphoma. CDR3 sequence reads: CASSLGADPWRYEQYF. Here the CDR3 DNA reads TGTGCCAGCAGTTTGGGGGCCGACCCGTGGCGGTACGAGCAGTACTTC.